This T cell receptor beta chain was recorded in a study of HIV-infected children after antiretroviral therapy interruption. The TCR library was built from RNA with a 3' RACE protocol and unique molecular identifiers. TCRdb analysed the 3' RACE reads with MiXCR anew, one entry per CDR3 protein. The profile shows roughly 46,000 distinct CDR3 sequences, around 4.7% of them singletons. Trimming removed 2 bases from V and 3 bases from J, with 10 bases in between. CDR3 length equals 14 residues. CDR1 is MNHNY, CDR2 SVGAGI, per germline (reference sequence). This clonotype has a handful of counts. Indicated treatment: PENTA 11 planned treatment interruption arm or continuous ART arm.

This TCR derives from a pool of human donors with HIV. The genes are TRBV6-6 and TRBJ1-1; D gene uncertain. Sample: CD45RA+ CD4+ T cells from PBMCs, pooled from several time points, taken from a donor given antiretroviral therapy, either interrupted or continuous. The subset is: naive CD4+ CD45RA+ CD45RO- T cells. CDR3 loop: CASSYTGTDTEAFF. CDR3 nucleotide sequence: TGTGCCAGCAGTTACACCGGCACAGACACTGAAGCTTTCTTT.